Following are 23 T cell receptor beta chains from one sample sequenced in a study of cytomegalovirus exposure and HLA in healthy donors (dated by TCRdb to 2015 to 2018). The library was built by means of the immunoSEQ multiplex PCR assay. For the multiplex PCR, a mixture combining 60 forward primers for TCR Vbeta segments and 13 reverse primers for TCR Jbeta segments was used. The table comes from immuneACCESS by way of TCRdb, which keeps in-frame sequences with V and J called. Part of the clones is missing from these tables; in studies checked, under half for an unresolved V gene and the rest for unknown reasons. The sample profile shows roughly 280,000 clones; just over 70% of them were found once. 2% to 2.5% of the sample belongs to the ten largest clones. The material sequenced was PBMCs. The receptors shown here come from a female donor in good health and CMV-seronegative.

This clone has a single count. The same CDR3 also results from other DNA sequences found in this sample. The V call is TRBV11-3, the J call TRBJ2-4; 11 bases are shared with TRBD2. CDR3 length equals 19 residues. Germline assignment: CDR1 SGHNT and CDR2 YENEEA. J was trimmed by 3 bases and V by 0 bases; bases with no gene match: 10. This CDR3 reads CASSLDGLAGGRIKNIQYF. The CDR3, as DNA: TGTGCCAGCAGCTTAGATGGGCTAGCGGGAGGACGGATCAAAAACATTCAGTACTTC.

This clone was found once. The chain has TRBV11-2 and TRBJ2-3; D may be TRBD2 (6 bases). Per germline, CDR1 SGHAT and CDR2 FQNNGV. The CDR3 runs 14 residues. Trimming took off 5 bases at V and 4 bases at J, with 13 bases between the two ends. The CDR3 loop reads CASSPPGAPDTQYF. In DNA, the CDR3 is TGTGCCAGCAGCCCTCCGGGAGCGCCAGATACGCAGTATTTT.

The chain uses TRBV11-2 and TRBJ2-5, with D unresolved. Deletions cut 4 bases from V and 2 bases from J, with 17 bases between. The CDR3 spans 16 residues. Germline loops: CDR1 SGHAT, CDR2 FQNNGV. The CDR3: CASSYGSTPKQETQYF. The CDR3 DNA sequence: TGTGCCAGCAGCTACGGTAGTACCCCGAAACAAGAGACCCAGTACTTC.

This clone showed up just a few times. The J gene is TRBJ2-5, the V gene TRBV6-5, with 13 bases identical to TRBD2. The DNA end favors TRBJ2-7, so the J call may be wrong. This CDR3 contains 15 residues. Germline CDR1 and CDR2: MNHEY and SVGAGI. Here the CDR3 reads CASSLGTSGAYEQYF. In nucleotides, the CDR3 is TGTGCCAGCAGCTTGGGGACTAGCGGGGCATACGAGCAGTACTTC.

The chain uses TRBV19 and TRBJ2-3; 7 positions match TRBD2. The V segment lost 5 bases and the J segment 6 bases; nucleotides outside the gene matches: 5. Germline values: CDR1 LNHDA, CDR2 SQIVND (reference sequence). The length of the CDR3 is 13 residues. DNA for the CDR3: TGTGCCAGTAGTTTCCGGGGGGTCGATACGCAGTATTTT. It is translated as CASSFRGVDTQYF.

This chain links TRBV6-5 with TRBJ2-1; 10 bases are shared with TRBD2. The CDR3 is 14 residues long. J gave up 9 bases and V 6 bases, and 8 bases lay outside the gene matches. In germline, CDR1 is MNHEY, CDR2 SVGAGI. The CDR3 sequence: CASRGSGRAAEQFF. As DNA, the CDR3 is TGTGCCAGCAGAGGGAGCGGGAGGGCCGCTGAGCAGTTCTTC.

This clone was seen just once. V is TRBV15 and J is TRBJ2-7; TRBD2 is a possible D gene (6 bases). Trimming took 9 bases from V and 2 from J, leaving 20 bases between them. The CDR3 has 15 amino acids. Germline-derived CDR1 and CDR2 are LNHNV and YYDKDF (reference sequence). The CDR3 DNA reads as TGTGCCACTTCTTACTCACGGGAGCTTCCCTACGAGCAGTACTTC. Translation gives CATSYSRELPYEQYF.

J is TRBJ2-1 and V is TRBV30; 9 positions match TRBD2. This CDR3 region has 17 residues. V trimming: 0 bases; J trimming: 4 bases; junction bases outside the gene matches: 10. In germline, CDR1 is GTSNPN, CDR2 SVGIG (reference sequence). CDR3 loop: CAWSVTSLAGTYNEQFF. CDR3 DNA sequence: TGTGCCTGGAGTGTAACCTCGCTAGCGGGGACGTACAATGAGCAGTTCTTC.

This clone was counted only a few times. The chain couples TRBV9 to TRBJ2-2; unclear D gene. The CDR3 loop spans 15 amino acids. Per germline, CDR1 SGDLS and CDR2 YYNGEE. The V end was cut by 0 bases, the J end by 6 bases, with 12 bases between. The CDR3 reads CASSVVPSSAGELFF. The CDR3 nucleotides are TGTGCCAGCAGCGTAGTCCCCTCTTCGGCCGGGGAGCTGTTTTTT.

The chain recombines TRBV4-2 with TRBJ2-1; 9 nucleotides agree with TRBD2. The CDR3 covers 16 residues. J was trimmed by 2 bases and V by 1 base; bases with no gene match: 3. CDR1 and CDR2 from the germline V gene are LGHNA and YNFKEQ. The CDR3 spells CASSQATSGTYNEQFF. The CDR3, as DNA: TGTGCCAGCAGCCAAGCGACTAGCGGCACCTACAATGAGCAGTTCTTC.

There are a few counts of this clone. The rearrangement joins TRBV11-3 to TRBJ2-7, with a tentative D call TRBD2 (7 bases). The CDR3 has 12 amino acids. The V gene lost 4 bases and the J gene lost 5 bases, with 9 bases spanning the gap. The germline gives CDR1 SGHNT, CDR2 YENEEA. In DNA, the CDR3 is TGTGCCAGCAGCTGGGGGGGCAACGAGCAGTACTTC. It is translated as CASSWGGNEQYF.

The chain links TRBV11-2 to TRBJ2-1; no definite D call. V lost 8 bases and J lost 8, with 7 bases in between. CDR3 length: 10 residues. The germline V gene has CDR1 SGHAT and CDR2 FQNNGV. CDR3 coding DNA: TGTGCCAGCGGGCATCATGAGCAGTTCTTC. As protein: CASGHHEQFF.

V usage is TRBV14 and J usage is TRBJ2-7; a possible D gene is TRBD2 (6 bases). The CDR3 is 15 amino acids. Germline V gene sequence: CDR1 SGHDN, CDR2 FVKESK. V lost 0 bases and J lost 4, with 13 bases in between. Here the CDR3 reads CASSQDAGHRYEQYF. As DNA, the CDR3 is TGTGCCAGCAGCCAAGATGCGGGGCATCGATACGAGCAGTACTTC.

This clone appeared a few times. The CDR3 bases are TGTGCCAGCAGAAACAGGGTCGACTACTACGAGCAGTACTTC. Its protein product is CASRNRVDYYEQYF. V is TRBV6-1 and J is TRBJ2-7; the D gene is possibly TRBD1 (6 bases). Germline CDR1 is MNHNS and CDR2 is SASEGT. The CDR3 has 14 amino acids. The germline V and J ends were trimmed by 6 bases and 3 bases, with 15 bases remaining between them.

The chain couples TRBV5-6 to TRBJ2-1; a possible D gene is TRBD1 (5 bases). V was clipped by 0 bases and J by 10 bases, with 8 bases between them. The CDR3 has 12 amino acids. CDR1 is SGHDT and CDR2 is YYEEEE in the germline V gene. For the CDR3, the DNA is TGTGCCAGCAGCTTGGCCTGGGGCGAGCAGTTCTTC. Translated: CASSLAWGEQFF.

V is TRBV25-1 and J is TRBJ1-2; 9 bases align to TRBD1. CDR3 length: 16 residues. The germline V gene encodes CDR1 MGHDK and CDR2 SYGVNS. V shed 4 bases and J 7 bases; nucleotides not matched to a gene: 13. Here the CDR3 DNA reads TGTGCCAGCAGTGCCGGGACAGGGTCGTCTACATTTGGCTACACCTTC. As protein: CASSAGTGSSTFGYTF.

CDR3 protein: CASSVGLTGDYTF. The CDR3 region has the DNA TGTGCCAGCAGCGTGGGACTAACAGGCGACTACACCTTC. V gene TRBV9 combines with J gene TRBJ1-2; the D gene is possibly TRBD1 (5 bases). Germline CDR1 SGDLS, CDR2 YYNGEE. This CDR3 has 13 amino acids. Trimming cost V 2 bases and J 10 bases, with 15 bases left between them.

This clone showed up just a few times. DNA of the CDR3: TGCGCCAGCAGCTGGAAAAGCGCCAATGAGCAGTTCTTC. Translating gives CASSWKSANEQFF. This sequence joins TRBV5-1 and TRBJ2-1; no firm D call. This CDR3 spans 13 amino acids. V lost 3 bases, J lost 6 bases, and 10 bases lay in between. Germline CDR1 reads SGHRS; CDR2 reads YFSETQ.

The chain employs TRBV28 and TRBJ1-5; D may be TRBD1 (6 bases). Germline V CDR1 and CDR2: MDHEN, SYDVKM. The CDR3 covers 14 residues. V lost 5 bases, J lost 2 bases, and 10 bases lay in between. The CDR3 spells CASSTRGGNQPQHF. The CDR3 nucleotides read TGTGCCAGCAGTACCAGGGGTGGCAATCAGCCCCAGCATTTT.

J is TRBJ2-5 and V is TRBV7-9; 9 nucleotides align to TRBD1. The tail of the sequence fits TRBJ2-7 better, so the J call may be wrong. This CDR3 has 14 amino acids. Germline V gene sequence: CDR1 SEHNR, CDR2 FQNEAQ (reference sequence). CDR3 sequence: CASSQQGAPVEQYF. The CDR3 DNA reads as TGTGCCAGCAGCCAACAGGGGGCGCCGGTCGAGCAGTACTTC.

The V call is TRBV5-1, the J call TRBJ2-1, with 10 bases aligning to TRBD1. The CDR3 loop spans 17 amino acids. J lost 5 bases, V lost 0 bases, and 8 bases had no gene match. Germline lookup yields CDR1 SGHRS and CDR2 YFSETQ. Written as DNA, the CDR3 is TGCGCCAGCAGCTTGGTACCCCGGGACAGGGGACACAATGAGCAGTTCTTC. As protein: CASSLVPRDRGHNEQFF.

This chain connects TRBV28 to TRBJ1-3, with D possibly matching TRBD1 (6 bases). The V and J ends lost 3 bases and 0 bases respectively, with 15 bases between them. The CDR3 totals 17 residues. CDR1 is MDHEN and CDR2 is SYDVKM in the germline V gene. The CDR3 coding sequence is TGTGCCAGCAGTTTTGCCACAGGGCCCAGCTCTGGAAACACCATATATTTT. This gives the protein CASSFATGPSSGNTIYF.

V is TRBV14 and J is TRBJ2-2; 14 nucleotides align to TRBD2. The CDR3 sequence is 19 residues long. The V gene's germline CDR1 is SGHDN and CDR2 FVKESK. Unmatched junction bases numbered 5, after V lost 2 bases and J lost 0 bases. Here the CDR3 reads CASSQTRLAGGPNTGELFF. CDR3 coding DNA: TGTGCCAGCAGCCAAACGAGACTAGCGGGAGGGCCGAACACCGGGGAGCTGTTTTTT.